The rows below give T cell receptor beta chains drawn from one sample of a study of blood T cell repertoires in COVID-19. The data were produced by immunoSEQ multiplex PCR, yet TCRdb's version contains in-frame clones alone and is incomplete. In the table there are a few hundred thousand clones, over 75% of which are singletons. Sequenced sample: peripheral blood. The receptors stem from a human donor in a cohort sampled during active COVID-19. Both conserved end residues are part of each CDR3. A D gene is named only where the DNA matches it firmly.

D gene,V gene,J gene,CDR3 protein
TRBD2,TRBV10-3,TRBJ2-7,CAIRVGLAGDEQYF
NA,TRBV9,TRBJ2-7,CASSVGAQWEQYF
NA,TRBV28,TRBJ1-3,CASSSSPGSGNTIYF
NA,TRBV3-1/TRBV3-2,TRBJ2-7,CASSPRAGWTPGEQYF
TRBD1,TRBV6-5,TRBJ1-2,CAGGQGTGYTF
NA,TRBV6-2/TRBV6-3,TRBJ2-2,CASSYQFLASGELFF
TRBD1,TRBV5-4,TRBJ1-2,CASSKDRGAFDGYTF
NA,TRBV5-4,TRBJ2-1,CASSRLNNEQFF
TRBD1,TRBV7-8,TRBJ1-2,CASSLGQGRDGYTF
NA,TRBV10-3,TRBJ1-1,CAISGHLEAFF
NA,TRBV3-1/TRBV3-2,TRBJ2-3,CASSLLTGRSTDTQYF
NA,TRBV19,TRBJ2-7,CASSMYRESYEQYF
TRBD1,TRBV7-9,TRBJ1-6,CASSSQGRNSPLHF
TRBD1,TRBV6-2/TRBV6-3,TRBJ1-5,CASSPQGRGAQPQHF
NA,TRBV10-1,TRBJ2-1,CASSESGGRKQFF
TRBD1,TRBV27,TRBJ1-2,CASSLSGQGEVYTF
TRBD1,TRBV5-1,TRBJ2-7,CASRSIYRGKDYEQYF
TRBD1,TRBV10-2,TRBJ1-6,CATRDRGDSPLHF
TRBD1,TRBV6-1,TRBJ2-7,CASSDDRGLEQYF
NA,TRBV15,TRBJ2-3,CATSIRDTQYF
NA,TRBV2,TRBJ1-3,CASRAWGRGNTIYF
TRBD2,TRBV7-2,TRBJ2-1,CASSPSGRVPYNEQFF
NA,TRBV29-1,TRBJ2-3,CSAARGARVGTDTQYF
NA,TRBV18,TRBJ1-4,CASSPPLRRGSTNEKLFF
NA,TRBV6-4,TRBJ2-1,CASSAEVNNEQFF
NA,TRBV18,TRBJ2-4,CASSPEVVQYF
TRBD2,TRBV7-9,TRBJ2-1,CASSLTGGNDEQFF
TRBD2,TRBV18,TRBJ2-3,CASSPLPAGASTDTQYF
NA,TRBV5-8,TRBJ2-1,CASRLGATHSYNEQFF
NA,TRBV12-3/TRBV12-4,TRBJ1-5,CASSAQGFQPQHF
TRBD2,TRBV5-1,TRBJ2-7,CASSLAGGTVYEQYF
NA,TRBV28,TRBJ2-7,CASRAVPSYEQYF
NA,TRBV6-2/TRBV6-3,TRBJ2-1,CASSQGSQGLNNEQFF
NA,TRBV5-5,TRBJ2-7,CASSLGALSYEQYF
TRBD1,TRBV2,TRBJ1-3,CASGVQGTGNTIYF
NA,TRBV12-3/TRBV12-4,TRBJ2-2,CASTSPYGELFF
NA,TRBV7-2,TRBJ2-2,CASSLGGPRGTGELFF
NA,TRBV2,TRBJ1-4,CASESIANEKLFF
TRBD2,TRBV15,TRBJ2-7,CATRPGGGSSYEQYF
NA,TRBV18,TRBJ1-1,CASSPQQEVVGNTEAFF
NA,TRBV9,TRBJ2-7,CASSVGPRSYEQYF
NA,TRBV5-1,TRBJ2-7,CASSPGDSFSHEQYF
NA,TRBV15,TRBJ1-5,CATSRTGIQHF
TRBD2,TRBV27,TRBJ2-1,CASSTGLAGPIYNEQFF
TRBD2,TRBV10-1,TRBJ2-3,CASSDLAGGPDTQYF
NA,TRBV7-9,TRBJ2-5,CASSLLARGETQYF
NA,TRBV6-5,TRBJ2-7,CASSPGGYEQYF
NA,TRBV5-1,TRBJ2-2,CASSLDGANTGELFF
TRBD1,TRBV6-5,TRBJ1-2,CASSYSTPDRGNGYTF
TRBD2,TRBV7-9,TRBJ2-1,CASSQRGDLFF
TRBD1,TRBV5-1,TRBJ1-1,CASSSRQGMNTEAFF
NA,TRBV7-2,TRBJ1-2,CASSLSTALRGYTF
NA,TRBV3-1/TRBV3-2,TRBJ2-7,CASSQQGYEQYF
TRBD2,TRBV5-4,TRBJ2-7,CASSPQMTSGVGEQYF
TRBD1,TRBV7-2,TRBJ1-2,CASSDPGTGAFNYGYTF
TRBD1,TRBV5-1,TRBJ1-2,CASSLGGQGYYGYTF
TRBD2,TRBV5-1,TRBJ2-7,CASSLAGGSYEQYF
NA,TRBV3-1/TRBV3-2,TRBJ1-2,CASSQDRGYTF